The T cell receptor beta chain described here comes from a study of blood T cell repertoires in COVID-19. Study background: The study drew acute and convalescent COVID-19 samples from the United States, Italy and Spain. From T cells, B-cell-depleted T cells, or PBMCs came the material, which was cDNA or gDNA.

Seattle-derived patients entered the study during active infection and were followed longitudinally. Sequenced by immunoSEQ multiplex PCR; TCRdb stores in-frame clones only, minus some. The table records fewer than 300,000 clones, about 85% of them present only once. The sample holds a few counts of this clone. With 1 base clipped from V and 3 bases from J, the junction kept 2 bases outside the gene matches. From germline, CDR1 is SGHNT and CDR2 YENEEA. The CDR3 sequence is 15 residues long. The chain joins TRBV11-3 to TRBJ2-1; TRBD1 agrees at 8 bases. The TCR originated in a human donor with COVID-19, enrolled during active disease. The donor label of this sample is uncertain. The material sequenced was peripheral blood. CDR3 region: CASSLGGQGYNEQFF. The DNA for the CDR3 is TGTGCCAGCAGCTTAGGAGGACAGGGCTACAATGAGCAGTTCTTC.